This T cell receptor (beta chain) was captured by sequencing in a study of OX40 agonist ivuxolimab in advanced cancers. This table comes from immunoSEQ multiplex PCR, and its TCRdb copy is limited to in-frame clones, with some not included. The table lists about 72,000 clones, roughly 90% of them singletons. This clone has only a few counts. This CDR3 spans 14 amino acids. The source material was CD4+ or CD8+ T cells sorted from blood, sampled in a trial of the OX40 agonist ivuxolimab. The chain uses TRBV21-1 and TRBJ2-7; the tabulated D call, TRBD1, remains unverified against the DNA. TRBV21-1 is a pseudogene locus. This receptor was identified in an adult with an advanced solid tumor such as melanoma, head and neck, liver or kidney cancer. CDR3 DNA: TGTGCCAGCAGGAAGGACACCGGACACTACGAGCAGTACTTC. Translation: CASRKDTGHYEQYF.